This T cell receptor beta chain appears in the sequencing data of a study of shared clonotypes between healthy human individuals. In replicate PCRs of sorted subsets, about 190 ng DNA, approximately 32,000 T cell genomes, was used. Profiled with immunoSEQ multiplex PCR; TCRdb holds only in-frame clones, not every one. The sample yields approximately 640,000 clones, around 72% seen once. Germline values: CDR1 SGHAT, CDR2 FQNNGV. The CDR3 loop spans 13 amino acids. Between the trimmed V and J ends, which lost 5 bases and 1 base, there was a span of 8 bases. The clonotype was recovered from a woman under 40 in good health. The chain carries TRBV11-2 and TRBJ1-1; the D gene is possibly TRBD1 (5 bases). The sample taken for sequencing was memory CD4+ T cells sorted from blood. Subset described: CD45RA-negative fraction. The CDR3 DNA is TGTGCCAGCAGCATTCAGGGGAACACTGAAGCTTTCTTT. Amino acid sequence: CASSIQGNTEAFF.